Below are 14 T cell receptor beta chains sequenced from a single sample in a study of cytomegalovirus exposure and HLA in healthy donors. Produced via immunoSEQ multiplex PCR; TCRdb's table is partial and in-frame only. The sample shows fewer than 350,000 clones, 88% of them seen only once. Material: PBMCs. These receptor sequences come from a woman under 30 in good health and CMV-seronegative.

V usage is TRBV28 and J usage is TRBJ1-5; a possible D gene is TRBD1 (6 bases). V was clipped by 7 bases and J by 2 bases, with 15 bases between them. CDR3 length: 15 residues. The germline gives CDR1 MDHEN, CDR2 SYDVKM. In DNA, the CDR3 is TGTGCCAGCATTTCACAGGGTGGCGGCAATCAGCCCCAGCATTTT. Protein: CASISQGGGNQPQHF. The complete variable domain, with remaining parts taken from reference TRBV28 and TRBJ1-5, reads DVKVTQSSRYLVKRTGEKVFLECVQDMDHENMFWYRQDPGLGLRLIYFSYDVKMKEKGDIPEGYSVSREKKERFSLILESASTNQTSMYLCASISQGGGNQPQHFGDGTRLSIL.

The CDR3 DNA reads TGCGCCAGCAGCCAACGGACAGATAATTCACCCCTCCACTTT. Its protein is CASSQRTDNSPLHF. The chain combines TRBV4-1 with TRBJ1-6; weak D call: TRBD1 (6 bases). V was trimmed by 2 bases and J by 5 bases, leaving 7 bases between them. CDR3 length: 14 residues. Germline lookup yields CDR1 MGHRA and CDR2 YSYEKL.

V gene TRBV5-6 combines with J gene TRBJ2-3; D perhaps matches TRBD2 (6 bases). The V gene lost 5 bases and the J gene lost 1 base, with 14 bases spanning the gap. The CDR3 is made up of 15 amino acids. CDR1 is SGHDT, CDR2 YYEEEE, per germline. CDR3 sequence (DNA): TGTGCCAGCAGACCCGTGGTAGCGGGCACAGATACGCAGTATTTT. It codes for CASRPVVAGTDTQYF.

The V call is TRBV28, the J call TRBJ1-2, with D tentatively TRBD1 (5 bases). Trimming cost V 8 bases and J 2 bases, with 6 bases left between them. The germline V gene encodes CDR1 MDHEN and CDR2 SYDVKM. The CDR3 loop spans 11 amino acids. This CDR3 is CASDSNYGYTF. For the CDR3, the DNA is TGTGCCAGCGACAGCAACTATGGCTACACCTTC.

The chain combines TRBV27 with TRBJ1-2, with D maybe TRBD1 (5 bases). V gave up 3 bases and J gave up 2 bases, with 7 bases separating them. Germline values: CDR1 MNHEY, CDR2 SMNVEV (reference sequence). CDR3 length: 13 amino acids. CDR3 nucleotides: TGTGCCAGCAGTTTCCGGGGGAACTATGGCTACACCTTC. Translation: CASSFRGNYGYTF.

The sample holds one count of this clone. This chain joins TRBV9 and TRBJ2-3; 9 nucleotides match TRBD2. The CDR3 contains 20 residues. Germline V CDR1 and CDR2: SGDLS, YYNGEE. Unmatched junction bases numbered 14, after V lost 0 bases and J lost 0 bases. CDR3 DNA: TGTGCCAGCAGCGTAGCTACAGCGGGAGGAGGAGTCTCTAGCACAGATACGCAGTATTTT. Protein sequence: CASSVATAGGGVSSTDTQYF. Full variable domain (missing parts from reference TRBV9 and TRBJ2-3): DSGVTQTPKHLITATGQRVTLRCSPRSGDLSVYWYQQSLDQGLQFLIQYYNGEERAKGNILERFSAQQFPDLHSELNLSSLELGDSALYFCASSVATAGGGVSSTDTQYFGPGTRLTVL.

The rearrangement links TRBV15 to TRBJ2-7; D gene uncertain. Germline V gives CDR1 LNHNV, CDR2 YYDKDF (reference sequence). This CDR3 is 15 amino acids long. Trimming pared 0 bases from V and 0 bases from J, leaving 9 bases between. The CDR3 loop reads CATSRDLESSYEQYF. The DNA for the CDR3 is TGTGCCACCAGCAGAGATTTGGAGAGCTCCTACGAGCAGTACTTC.

This clone has a handful of counts. CDR3 protein: CASSPSSHRGLEQYF. DNA of the CDR3: TGTGCCAGCTCACCAAGTTCCCACAGGGGGCTCGAGCAGTACTTC. V gene TRBV18 combines with J gene TRBJ2-7; 9 bases are shared with TRBD1. V lost 2 bases to trimming and J lost 6 bases; unmatched junction nucleotides: 8. The length of the CDR3 is 15 residues. Germline values: CDR1 KGHSH, CDR2 LQKENI.

J is TRBJ2-5 and V is TRBV2, with D perhaps matching TRBD2 (5 bases). The CDR3 extends over 16 amino acids. Germline CDR1 SNHLY, CDR2 FYNNEI. The V end lost 1 base, the J end lost 3 bases, and 15 bases lay between the germline ends. The CDR3 here is CASSEDGWSGKETQYF. The CDR3 DNA reads as TGTGCCAGCAGTGAAGATGGTTGGTCGGGAAAAGAGACCCAGTACTTC.

The chain joins TRBV10-1 to TRBJ2-3; the match to TRBD2 covers 7 bases. V lost 6 bases and J lost 1; bases outside the gene matches: 4. The CDR3 is 14 residues long. The germline V gene encodes CDR1 WNHNN and CDR2 SYGVQD (reference sequence). CDR3 DNA: TGCGCCAGCAGCCCTAGCGGCCGCACAGATACGCAGTATTTT. Translated: CASSPSGRTDTQYF.

The CDR3 loop reads CASTPGQGRNTGELFF. DNA of the CDR3: TGTGCCAGCACCCCAGGACAGGGCCGCAACACCGGGGAGCTGTTTTTT. The V gene is TRBV9, the J gene TRBJ2-2; 8 bases are shared with TRBD1. The trim removed 6 bases at V and 2 bases at J, leaving 9 bases unmatched. This CDR3 has 16 residues. The germline CDR1 and CDR2 sequences are SGDLS and YYNGEE.

In this sample, this clone turned up a few times. At one boundary the junction diverges from the germline segment, which might be a read error. The rearrangement uses TRBV2 and TRBJ2-7; 7 nucleotides match TRBD1. The CDR3 is 10 amino acids. The germline V gene encodes CDR1 SNHLY and CDR2 FYNNEI. The CDR3 region is CASSEEGQLF. Here the CDR3 DNA reads TGTGCCAGCAGTGAAGAGGGACAGCTTTTC.

This clone was counted once. V and J are TRBV19 and TRBJ1-1, with D possibly matching TRBD1 (5 bases). CDR1 LNHDA and CDR2 SQIVND come from the germline V gene (reference sequence). The length of the CDR3 is 15 residues. V was cut by 3 bases and J by 4 bases, with 15 bases left in between. CDR3 residues: CASSIGPGGSTEAFF. CDR3 in DNA: TGTGCCAGTAGTATCGGCCCCGGGGGGAGCACTGAAGCTTTCTTT. Looking up the rest from reference TRBV19 and TRBJ1-1 gives the full variable domain: DGGITQSPKYLFRKEGQNVTLSCEQNLNHDAMYWYRQDPGQGLRLIYYSQIVNDFQKGDIAEGYSVSREKKESFPLTVTSAQKNPTAFYLCASSIGPGGSTEAFFGQGTRLTVV.

The rearrangement joins TRBV20-1 to TRBJ1-1; D unresolved. CDR1 is DFQATT, CDR2 SNEGSKA, per germline (reference sequence). The ends were cut back, 3 bases at V and 6 bases at J, with 5 bases in the middle. The CDR3 has 10 residues. CDR3 bases: TGCAGTGCTAGGCGCGCTGAAGCTTTCTTT. Its translation is CSARRAEAFF.